The TCR beta chain under discussion was sequenced for a study of blood T cells in healthy people across ages. Study-level findings and limits: In long-lived donors, naive CD4+ cell counts and diversity exceeded those of aged donors. Considered underestimates were the diversity estimates obtained from one million T cells.

V shed 5 bases and J 0 bases; nucleotides not matched to a gene: 11. This CDR3 spans 17 amino acids. CDR1 and CDR2 from the germline V gene are MGHRA and YSYEKL. A second about 7 to 12 cycle PCR used barcoded and J-beta primers. Tagging of each cDNA molecule was performed by a template-switch adaptor with 12 random nucleotides. TCRdb re-called the 5' RACE reads with MiXCR, one entry per CDR3 protein. The profile shows 650,000 to 900,000 distinct CDR3 sequences, approximately 59% of them singletons. This clonotype was seen only a few times. What it recognizes is unknown. The chain has TRBV4-1 and TRBJ2-5; 8 nucleotides line up with TRBD2. Material: blood. The clonotype was recovered from a man aged 30 to 39 in good health. DNA of the CDR3: TGCGCCAGCAGCAATTGGGTAGTAGCGGGGTACCAAGAGACCCAGTACTTC. This encodes CASSNWVVAGYQETQYF.